Sequencing of this TCR beta chain was carried out in a study of blood T cell repertoires in COVID-19. This table comes from immunoSEQ multiplex PCR, and its TCRdb copy is limited to in-frame clones, with some not included. Among about 320,000 clones, around 90% were seen once, and the ten largest hold approximately 4.7%. A remark on this clone: Different DNA sequences within this sample yield the same CDR3.

The sequence was collected from a man between 60 and 70 years old who had recovered from COVID-19. The specimen was PBMCs or T cells enriched from blood (not recorded which).

The CDR3 loop is CASRPAGSSEQYF. The CDR3 nucleotides are TGTGCCAGCAGACCCGCCGGGAGCAGCGAGCAGTACTTC. The chain links TRBV7-2 to TRBJ2-7, with TRBD2 as a possible D gene (6 bases). CDR1 is SGHTA, CDR2 FQGNSA, per germline. This CDR3 is built from 13 residues. V lost 6 bases to trimming and J lost 6 bases, with 15 bases between them.